The present entry profiles one T cell receptor beta chain with its context. The authors' processing: Researchers report that nucleated cell counts were estimated from reference gene primer amplification. Sequencing was performed with immunoSEQ multiplex PCR; in TCRdb, only in-frame clones are kept and a portion is missing. V, J and clone size were drawn from that table, and D and trimming were deduced from the DNA. The table has more than 100,000 clones, over 75% seen once; the top ten hold roughly 13%. This sample was included in a study of blood T cell repertoires in COVID-19. Looking at the study overall: Researchers got acute and convalescent COVID-19 samples from the United States, Italy and Spain. PBMCs, B-cell-depleted T cells, or T cells provided the cDNA or gDNA that made up the material.

Per the germline V gene, CDR1 is KGHDR and CDR2 is SFDVKD. The CDR3 sequence is 14 residues long. V shed 10 bases, J shed 0 bases, and the junction held 3 bases outside the gene matches. The sequence was collected from a human donor in a cohort sampled during active or convalescent COVID-19. V is TRBV24-1 and J is TRBJ2-3, with 10 bases that match TRBD2. Sequencing was done on a sample of peripheral blood. The chain's CDR3 is CATSGLASTDTQYF. CDR3 in DNA: TGTGCCACTTCGGGACTAGCGAGCACAGATACGCAGTATTTT.